This T cell receptor (beta chain) stems from a study of technical replicates of blood from a few donors (TCRdb year 2017). For this chain, trimming is 6 bases at the V end and 6 bases at the J end, and the number of junction bases without a gene match is 5. The germline V gene gives CDR1 as MNHNS and CDR2 as SASEGT. The CDR3 runs 14 residues from the cysteine to the phenylalanine. The read is trimmed to its CDR3 DNA, 42 bases read in frame from base 1. A remark on this clone: Its antigen remains unidentified. The record has no base qualities; no much larger clone is one base away.

The library was produced with the immunoSEQ multiplex PCR assay. The source is immuneACCESS, and TCRdb retained only in-frame sequences with V and J called. Part of the clones is not carried over; for the studies checked, unresolved V genes explain less than half of this, and the remainder is unexplained. For this sample there are tens of thousands of clones; around 89% appear just once. The ten largest account for roughly 4.6% of the sample. Sequences were obtained from PBMCs. The clonotype comes from a human donor in good health. Some clones in this sample may be carry-over from other donors' samples. This chain joins TRBV6-1 to TRBJ2-2; TRBD1 matches 9 bases in the middle. This receptor has the CDR3 CASSDYRGPGELFF. The DNA reads as follows: TGTGCCAGCAGCGACTACAGGGGGCCCGGGGAGCTGTTTTTT.